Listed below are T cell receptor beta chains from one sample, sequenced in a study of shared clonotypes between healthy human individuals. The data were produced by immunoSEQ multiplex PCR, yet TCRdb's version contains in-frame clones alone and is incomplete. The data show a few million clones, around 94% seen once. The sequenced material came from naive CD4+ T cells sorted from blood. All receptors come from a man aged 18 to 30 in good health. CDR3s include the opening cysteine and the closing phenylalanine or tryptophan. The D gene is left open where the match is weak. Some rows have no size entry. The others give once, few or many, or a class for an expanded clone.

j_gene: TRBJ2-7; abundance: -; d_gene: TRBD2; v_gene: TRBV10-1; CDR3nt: TGCGCCAGCAGTGAGATCGGAAAACGGGAGGGCCACGAGCAGTACTTC; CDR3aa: CASSEIGKREGHEQYF
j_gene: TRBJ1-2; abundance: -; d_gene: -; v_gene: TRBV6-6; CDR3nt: TGTGCCAGTCGTTCCGGGGGCGTTGGGGGCTACACCTTC; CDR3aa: CASRSGGVGGYTF
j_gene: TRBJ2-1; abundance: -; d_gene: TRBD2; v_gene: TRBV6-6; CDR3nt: TGTGCCAGCAGTTCCCCGGGACTAGCGGGAGATGAGCAGTTCTTC; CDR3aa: CASSSPGLAGDEQFF
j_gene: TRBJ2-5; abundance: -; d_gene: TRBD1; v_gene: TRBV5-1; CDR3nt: TGCGCCAGCAGCTCAACAGGGGGGGAGACCCAGTACTTC; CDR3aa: CASSSTGGETQYF
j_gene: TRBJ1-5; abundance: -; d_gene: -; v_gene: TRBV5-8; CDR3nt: TGTGCCAGCAGCCGCGGCGAGGGTATCACTAGCAATCAGCCCCAGCATTTT; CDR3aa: CASSRGEGITSNQPQHF
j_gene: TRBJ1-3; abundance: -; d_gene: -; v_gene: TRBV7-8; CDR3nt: TGTGCCAGCAGCTTAGGGGGGGGAGTAGACACCATATATTTT; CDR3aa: CASSLGGGVDTIYF
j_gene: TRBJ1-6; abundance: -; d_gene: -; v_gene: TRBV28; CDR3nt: TGTGCCAGCAGGGGGGCTAGGGATTCACCCCTCCACTTT; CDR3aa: CASRGARDSPLHF
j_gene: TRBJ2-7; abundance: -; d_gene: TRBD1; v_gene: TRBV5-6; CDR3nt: TGTGCCAGCAGCTTACAGGGGGCCTACGAGCAGTACTTC; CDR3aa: CASSLQGAYEQYF
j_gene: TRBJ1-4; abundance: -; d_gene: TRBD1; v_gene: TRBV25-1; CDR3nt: TGTGCCAGCAGTACCACAGGGGAAGTTGAAAAACTGTTTTTT; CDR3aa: CASSTTGEVEKLFF
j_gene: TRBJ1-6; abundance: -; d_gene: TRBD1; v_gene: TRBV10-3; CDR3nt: TGTGCCATCAGTGAGTCTCTACAGGGGGTAGGTGGATCACCCCTCCACTTT; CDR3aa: CAISESLQGVGGSPLHF
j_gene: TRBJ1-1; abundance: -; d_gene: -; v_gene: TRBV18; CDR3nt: TGTGCCAGCTCACCAACTCAGGGGGAAGCTTTCTTT; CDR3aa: CASSPTQGEAFF
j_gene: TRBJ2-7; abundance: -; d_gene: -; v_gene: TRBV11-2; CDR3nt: TGTGCCAGCAGCTTCGACGGCGAAACCTACGAGCAGTACTTC; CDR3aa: CASSFDGETYEQYF
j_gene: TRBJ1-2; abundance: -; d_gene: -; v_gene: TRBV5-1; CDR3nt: TGCGCCAGCAGCTTGGTCCAACCAGCTAACTATGGCTACACCTTC; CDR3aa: CASSLVQPANYGYTF
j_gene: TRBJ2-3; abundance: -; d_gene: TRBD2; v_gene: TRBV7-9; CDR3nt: TGTGCCAGCAGCTTAGACCTTCCGGGAGGTCGTACAGATACGCAGTATTTT; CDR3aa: CASSLDLPGGRTDTQYF
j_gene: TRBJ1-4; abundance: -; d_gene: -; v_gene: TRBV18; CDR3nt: TGTGCCAGCTCACAGGGAGCTAATGAAAAACTGTTTTTT; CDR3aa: CASSQGANEKLFF
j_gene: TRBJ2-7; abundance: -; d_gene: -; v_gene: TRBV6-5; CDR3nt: TGTGCCAGCAGTTACTCTTTACAGGGCCCCTACGAGCAGTACTTC; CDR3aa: CASSYSLQGPYEQYF
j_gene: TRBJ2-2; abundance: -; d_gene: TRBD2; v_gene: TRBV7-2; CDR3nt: TGTGCCAGCAGCTTTTACGGGGGGACCGGGGAGCTGTTTTTT; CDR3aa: CASSFYGGTGELFF
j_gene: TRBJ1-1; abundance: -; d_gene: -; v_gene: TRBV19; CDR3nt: TGTGCCAGTAGTATGAGTGCAGCGAACACTGAAGCTTTCTTT; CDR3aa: CASSMSAANTEAFF
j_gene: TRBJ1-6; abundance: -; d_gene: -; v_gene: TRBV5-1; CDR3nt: TGCGCCAGCAGGCAGCGATTCCAGGGTGGGTTCTATAATTCACCCCTCCACTTT; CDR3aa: CASRQRFQGGFYNSPLHF
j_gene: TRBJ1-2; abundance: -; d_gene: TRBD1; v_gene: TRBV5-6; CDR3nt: TGTGCCAGCAGCGCCGCAGGGGGCGGCGGCTACACCTTC; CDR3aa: CASSAAGGGGYTF
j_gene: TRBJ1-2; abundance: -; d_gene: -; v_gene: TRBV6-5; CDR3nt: TGTGCCAGCAGTTACCCTACAGGGCTAGGCTACACCTTC; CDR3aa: CASSYPTGLGYTF
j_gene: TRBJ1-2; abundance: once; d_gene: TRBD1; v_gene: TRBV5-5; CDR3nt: TGTGCCAGCAGCTCTGGACAGGCGTCTTACTATGGCTACACCTTC; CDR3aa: CASSSGQASYYGYTF
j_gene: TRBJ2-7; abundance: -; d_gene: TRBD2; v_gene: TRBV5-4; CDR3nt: TGTGCCAGCAGCCGTCCCGGGACTAGCGGCGACGAGCAGTACTTC; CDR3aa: CASSRPGTSGDEQYF
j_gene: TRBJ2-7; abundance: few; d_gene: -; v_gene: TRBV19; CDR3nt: TGTGCCAGTAGTTCTTCCTACGAGCAGTACTTC; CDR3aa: CASSSSYEQYF
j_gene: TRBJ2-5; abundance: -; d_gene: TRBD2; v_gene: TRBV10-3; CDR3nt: TGTGCCATCAGTAGGCTAGCGGAAGAGACCCAGTACTTC; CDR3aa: CAISRLAEETQYF
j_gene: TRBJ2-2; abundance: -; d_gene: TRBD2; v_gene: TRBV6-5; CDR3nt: TGTGCCGCATCGGGGGGAGGGAGCACCGGGGAGCTGTTTTTT; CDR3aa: CAASGGGSTGELFF
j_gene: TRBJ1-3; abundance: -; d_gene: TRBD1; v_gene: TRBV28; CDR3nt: TGTGCCAGCAGTGTCCCTCCGGGACAGGGGAAATCTGGAAACACCATATATTTT; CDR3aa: CASSVPPGQGKSGNTIYF
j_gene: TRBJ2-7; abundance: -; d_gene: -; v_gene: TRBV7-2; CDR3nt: TGTGCCAGCAGCTCAAGAGGGGGCTACGAGCAGTACTTC; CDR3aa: CASSSRGGYEQYF
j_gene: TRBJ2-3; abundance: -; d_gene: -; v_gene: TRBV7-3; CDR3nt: TGTGCCAGCAGCTTCCGGGAGGGACAGGATACGCAGTATTTT; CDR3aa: CASSFREGQDTQYF
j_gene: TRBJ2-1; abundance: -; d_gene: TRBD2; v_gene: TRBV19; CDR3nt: TGTGCCAGTAGTAAAGCAGCGGGAGGTGAGCAGTTCTTC; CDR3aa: CASSKAAGGEQFF
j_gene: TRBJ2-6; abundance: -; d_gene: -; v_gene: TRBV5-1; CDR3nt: TGCGCCAGCAGCTTCCCGCAGTCTGGGGCCAACGTCCTGACTTTC; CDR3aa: CASSFPQSGANVLTF
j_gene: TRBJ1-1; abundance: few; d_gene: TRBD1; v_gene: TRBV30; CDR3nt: TGTGCCTGGAGCTTGACAGGGGGCAGCTCTGAAGCTTTCTTT; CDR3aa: CAWSLTGGSSEAFF